A single sample gave rise to the 24 T cell receptor beta chains below, sequenced in a study of T cell responses to AZD1222 COVID-19 vaccine. The data were produced by immunoSEQ multiplex PCR, yet TCRdb's version contains in-frame clones alone and is incomplete. The repertoire holds about 150,000 clones, with more than 75% as singletons. The specimen was peripheral blood, collected 28 days after the second AZD1222 dose. The receptor source for this set is an adult who received the AZD1222 COVID-19 vaccine.

This sequence joins TRBV9 and TRBJ1-3, with D unclear. From germline, CDR1 is SGDLS and CDR2 YYNGEE. Trimming took off 0 bases at V and 3 bases at J, with 4 bases between the two ends. There are 13 residues in the CDR3. The CDR3 region is CASSVDNGNTIYF. The CDR3 region has the DNA TGTGCCAGCAGCGTAGACAATGGAAACACCATATATTTT.

As DNA, the CDR3 is TGTGCCAGCAGTGACTTCGACATGAGCAACGGCAATCAGCCCCAGCATTTT. The encoded protein is CASSDFDMSNGNQPQHF. J is TRBJ1-5 and V is TRBV6-4, with D unresolved. The V end was cut by 1 base, the J end by 2 bases, with 15 bases between. Germline assignment: CDR1 MRHNA and CDR2 SNTAGT. This CDR3 contains 17 residues.

The chain combines TRBV6-1 with TRBJ2-7; weak D call: TRBD2 (6 bases). Looked up from germline, CDR1 is MNHNS and CDR2 is SASEGT. Trimming pared 2 bases from V and 1 base from J, leaving 15 bases between. The CDR3 is 16 amino acids. The CDR3 coding sequence is TGTGCCAGCAGTGAATTGGAGCGGGCCTTTTCCTACGAGCAGTACTTC. Protein product: CASSELERAFSYEQYF.

The chain links TRBV19 to TRBJ2-5, with 14 bases lining up with TRBD2. The CDR3 totals 17 residues. Germline values: CDR1 LNHDA, CDR2 SQIVND (reference sequence). The J segment lost 8 bases and the V segment lost 3 bases, leaving 11 bases of the junction unmatched. The CDR3 coding sequence is TGTGCCAGTAGTATTGGGACTAGCGGGAGCCACTTAAGCACCCAGTACTTC. This translates into CASSIGTSGSHLSTQYF.

V gene TRBV7-8 combines with J gene TRBJ2-3, with D possibly TRBD1 on 6 matching bases. The CDR3 contains 14 residues. V was trimmed by 1 base and J by 5 bases, leaving 10 bases between them. CDR1 SGHVS and CDR2 FQNEAQ come from the germline V gene. The CDR3 sequence is CASSLVGARDTQYF. For the CDR3, the DNA is TGTGCCAGCAGCTTAGTGGGGGCGCGAGATACGCAGTATTTT.

V usage is TRBV18 and J usage is TRBJ1-4; D might be TRBD1 (5 bases). V lost 4 bases, J lost 8 bases, and 17 bases lay in between. Germline CDR1 reads KGHSH; CDR2 reads LQKENI. CDR3 size: 15 residues. The CDR3 DNA reads as TGTGCCAGCTCACAAGGGGCGACGCCACGGGAAAAACTGTTTTTT. Its protein product is CASSQGATPREKLFF.

This sequence joins TRBV11-2 and TRBJ2-7; 11 nucleotides match TRBD2. V shed 5 bases, J shed 0 bases, and the junction held 6 bases outside the gene matches. CDR3 length: 16 amino acids. Germline CDR1 SGHAT, CDR2 FQNNGV. DNA for the CDR3: TGTGCCAGCAGCAGGACTAGCGGGCCCATCTCCTACGAGCAGTACTTC. This codes for CASSRTSGPISYEQYF.

The gene calls are TRBV12-3 or TRBV12-4 and TRBJ1-1, with no clear D. Trimming removed 3 bases at V and 6 bases at J, with 11 bases between. The CDR3 is 13 amino acids. The CDR3 region has the DNA TGTGCCAGCAGTTTTAGCCCTGCGCCTGAAGCTTTCTTT. This translates into CASSFSPAPEAFF.

The rearrangement uses TRBV5-1 and TRBJ1-2; the D is unclear. Deletions cut 4 bases from V and 0 bases from J, with 13 bases between. This CDR3 has 15 residues. The germline V gene encodes CDR1 SGHRS and CDR2 YFSETQ. This chain's CDR3 is CASSPRRNANYGYTF. CDR3 nucleotide sequence: TGCGCCAGCAGCCCGCGGCGAAATGCTAACTATGGCTACACCTTC.

The chain has TRBV9 and TRBJ1-4; 8 positions agree with TRBD1. Germline CDR1 is SGDLS and CDR2 is YYNGEE. V trimming: 6 bases; J trimming: 3 bases; junction bases outside the gene matches: 7. The CDR3 is 15 residues long. This CDR3 reads CASNQGATSNEKLFF. The CDR3 DNA is TGTGCCAGCAACCAGGGGGCTACCTCTAATGAAAAACTGTTTTTT.

The chain is built from TRBV28 and TRBJ2-5; D is perhaps TRBD1 (5 bases). This CDR3 contains 14 residues. Germline V lookup: CDR1 MDHEN, CDR2 SYDVKM. The V gene lost 3 bases and the J gene lost 5 bases, with 13 bases spanning the gap. In nucleotides, the CDR3 is TGTGCCAGCAGTTTGACGGCAGGGTGGGAGACCCAGTACTTC. It translates to CASSLTAGWETQYF.

The V and J genes are TRBV12-3 or TRBV12-4 and TRBJ1-5; D unclear. CDR3 size: 13 residues. V lost 7 bases and J lost 6, with 13 bases in between. DNA of the CDR3: TGTGCCAGCACCTCCTTGAGGTCTCAGCCCCAGCATTTT. Amino acid sequence: CASTSLRSQPQHF.

V usage is TRBV5-1 and J usage is TRBJ2-1; 10 bases match TRBD1. Germline trimming cut 7 bases from V and 4 bases from J; bases unmatched to any gene: 8. The CDR3 length is 15 residues. CDR1 and CDR2 from the germline V gene are SGHRS and YFSETQ. DNA of the CDR3: TGCGCCAGCGCACAGACAGGGGGCGGATACAATGAGCAGTTCTTC. This translates into CASAQTGGGYNEQFF.

The count of this clone is one. The V call is TRBV7-2, the J call TRBJ2-7, with 14 bases lining up with TRBD2. The germline V gene encodes CDR1 SGHTA and CDR2 FQGNSA. Germline trimming cut 3 bases from V and 4 bases from J; bases unmatched to any gene: 5. This CDR3 comprises 16 residues. CDR3 in amino acids: CASSFGTSGSSYEQYF. Written as DNA, the CDR3 is TGTGCCAGCAGCTTCGGGACTAGCGGGAGTTCGTACGAGCAGTACTTC.

DNA of the CDR3: TGTGCCAGTCATCATTCTAACTATGGCTACACCTTC. Its protein product is CASHHSNYGYTF. The V call is TRBV19, the J call TRBJ1-2; D remains unclear. Germline CDR1 LNHDA, CDR2 SQIVND (reference sequence). V was shortened by 8 bases and J by 0 bases, with 7 bases between the two germline ends. The CDR3 is made up of 12 amino acids.

The chain employs TRBV7-9 and TRBJ1-2; 8 positions match TRBD1. The CDR3 totals 16 residues. The V gene end was trimmed by 3 bases and the J gene end by 2 bases; junction bases not matched to a gene: 8. Germline loops: CDR1 SEHNR, CDR2 FQNEAQ (reference sequence). CDR3 DNA sequence: TGTGCCAGCAGCTTTCCGGCGACAGGGGACAACTATGGCTACACCTTC. Translation: CASSFPATGDNYGYTF.

The chain recombines TRBV5-4 with TRBJ1-5, with unresolved D. The V end was cut by 4 bases, the J end by 3 bases, with 14 bases between. Germline V CDR1 and CDR2: SGHNT, YYREEE (reference sequence). CDR3 length equals 15 residues. As DNA, the CDR3 is TGTGCCAGCAGCAAAGACGGAAGAACCAATCAGCCCCAGCATTTT. Translation: CASSKDGRTNQPQHF.

V is TRBV10-3 and J is TRBJ1-5; D is perhaps TRBD1 (5 bases). The CDR3 has 13 amino acids. The ends were cut back, 4 bases at V and 3 bases at J, with 7 bases in the middle. The germline CDR1 and CDR2 sequences are ENHRY and SYGVKD. The DNA for the CDR3 is TGTGCCATCAGTGCAGGGAACAATCAGCCCCAGCATTTT. It specifies CAISAGNNQPQHF.

This clone was seen a single time. The gene calls are TRBV28 and TRBJ2-7; 8 bases agree with TRBD1. This CDR3 has 13 residues. V was clipped by 8 bases and J by 0 bases; unmatched bases: 3. From germline, CDR1 is MDHEN and CDR2 SYDVKM. The DNA for the CDR3 is TGTGCCAGCCGGACAGGGAGCTCCTACGAGCAGTACTTC. It codes for CASRTGSSYEQYF.

This chain's CDR3 is CASSASRRPGQPREQYF. The CDR3 DNA sequence: TGTGCCAGCAGCGCATCCCGCCGACCGGGACAACCGAGGGAGCAGTACTTC. V and J are TRBV2 and TRBJ2-7; D possibly corresponds to TRBD1 (6 bases). Deletions cut 6 bases from V and 7 bases from J, with 28 bases between. CDR1 SNHLY and CDR2 FYNNEI come from the germline V gene. The CDR3 has 17 amino acids.

The genes are TRBV28 and TRBJ2-7; D unclear. The CDR3 length is 14 residues. Trimming stripped 6 bases from V and 0 bases from J, with 12 bases between. Germline CDR1 is MDHEN and CDR2 is SYDVKM. The CDR3 is CASSPAINSYEQYF. The CDR3 bases are TGTGCCAGCAGCCCTGCAATTAACTCCTACGAGCAGTACTTC. Using reference TRBV28 and TRBJ2-7 for the parts outside the CDR3, the full variable domain is DVKVTQSSRYLVKRTGEKVFLECVQDMDHENMFWYRQDPGLGLRLIYFSYDVKMKEKGDIPEGYSVSREKKERFSLILESASTNQTSMYLCASSPAINSYEQYFGPGTRLTVT.

The chain carries TRBV5-6 and TRBJ2-1; the D is unclear. V shed 0 bases and J shed 8 bases, with 15 bases lying between them. The CDR3 consists of 15 residues. Germline-derived CDR1 and CDR2 are SGHDT and YYEEEE. CDR3 in DNA: TGTGCCAGCAGCTTGGTTGGTTTAGGTTTCCATGAGCAGTTCTTC. Encoded protein: CASSLVGLGFHEQFF.

The V and J genes are TRBV27 and TRBJ2-3; D unclear. The V gene lost 2 bases and the J gene lost 0 bases, with 9 bases spanning the gap. The CDR3 covers 15 residues. Germline V gene data show CDR1 as MNHEY and CDR2 as SMNVEV (reference sequence). The CDR3 coding sequence is TGTGCCAGCAGTTTAGTACTTACTAGCACAGATACGCAGTATTTT. Protein product: CASSLVLTSTDTQYF.

The rearrangement uses TRBV29-1 and TRBJ2-7; 11 bases match TRBD2. With 4 bases clipped from V and 5 bases from J, the junction kept 10 bases outside the gene matches. This CDR3 is 15 amino acids long. CDR1 SQVTM and CDR2 ANQGSEA come from the germline V gene. The CDR3 DNA reads as TGCAGCGTTGGCGGGACGACTAGCGGGATGCACGAGCAGTACTTC. Protein: CSVGGTTSGMHEQYF.